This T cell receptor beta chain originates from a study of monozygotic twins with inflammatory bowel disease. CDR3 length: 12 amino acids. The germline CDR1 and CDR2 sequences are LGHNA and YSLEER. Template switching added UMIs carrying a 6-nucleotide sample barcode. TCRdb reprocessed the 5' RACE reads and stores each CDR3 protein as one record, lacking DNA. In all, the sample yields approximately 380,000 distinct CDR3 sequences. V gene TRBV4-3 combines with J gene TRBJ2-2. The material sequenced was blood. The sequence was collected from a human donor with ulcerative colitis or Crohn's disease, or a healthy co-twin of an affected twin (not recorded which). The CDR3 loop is CASSQELGELFF.